One and the same sample provided the 16 T cell receptor beta chains below, sequenced in a study of cytomegalovirus exposure and HLA in healthy donors. Vbeta (60) and Jbeta (13) primers were used in the PCR. Only in-frame clones appear in the TCRdb table, and some are missing; sequencing was by immunoSEQ multiplex PCR. The sample carries 60,000 or so clones, 70% to 80% recorded once. The sample comprised PBMCs. The receptors here all came from a woman aged 40-49 years in good health and CMV-seropositive.

Turning to this clone: A junction boundary mismatches the germline segment, possibly from a read error. V usage is TRBV30 and J usage is TRBJ1-1; D gene unclear. The CDR3 extends over 13 amino acids. Germline CDR1 GTSNPN, CDR2 SVGIG (reference sequence). CDR3 in DNA: TGTGCCTGGATAAGTGCGCGCGTCACTAAAGCTTTCTTT. Encoded protein: CAWISARVTKAFF.

The chain links TRBV9 to TRBJ2-5; TRBD2 aligns across 8 bases. The CDR3 is 15 residues long. Germline V gene data show CDR1 as SGDLS and CDR2 as YYNGEE. The junction had 9 bases not matched to a gene; V was cut back by 3 bases and J by 5 bases. The CDR3 loop is CASSDGGGPSETQYF. CDR3 nucleotides: TGTGCCAGCAGCGATGGCGGGGGGCCGTCCGAGACCCAGTACTTC.

J is TRBJ2-5 and V is TRBV5-6, with D possibly TRBD1 on 5 matching bases. Germline V gives CDR1 SGHDT, CDR2 YYEEEE. The length of the CDR3 is 15 residues. V was pared by 1 base and J by 2 bases, with 12 bases between. CDR3 sequence reads: CASSLLVGVQETQYF. CDR3 sequence (DNA): TGTGCCAGCAGCTTGCTTGTAGGGGTGCAAGAGACCCAGTACTTC.

This clone has a handful of counts. The CDR3 DNA reads TGTGCCAGCAGCTATGGGCACAGGGCCCCACCCGGGGAGCTGTTTTTT. Residues: CASSYGHRAPPGELFF. The V gene is TRBV11-3, the J gene TRBJ2-2, with a weak D call TRBD1 (6 bases). CDR1 and CDR2 (germline): SGHNT, YENEEA. Trimming left V 4 bases short and J 6 bases short, with 18 bases between. The CDR3 is 16 residues long.

The chain uses TRBV19 and TRBJ2-5; D may be TRBD1 (6 bases). Between the trimmed V and J ends, which lost 5 bases and 1 base, there was a span of 17 bases. CDR3 size: 16 residues. CDR1 is LNHDA and CDR2 is SQIVND in the germline V gene (reference sequence). The CDR3 DNA reads as TGTGCCAGTAGTCAATTTACCGGACAGCTCCAAGAGACCCAGTACTTC. Translation gives CASSQFTGQLQETQYF.

The chain links TRBV2 to TRBJ1-2; 11 nucleotides match TRBD1. The CDR3 loop spans 13 amino acids. V shed 6 bases, J shed 8 bases, and the junction held 5 bases outside the gene matches. Germline CDR1 SNHLY, CDR2 FYNNEI. The CDR3 nucleotides read TGTGCCAGCAGCGGACAGGGGGCGGGGGGCTACACCTTC. This sequence encodes CASSGQGAGGYTF.

The rearrangement uses TRBV11-2 and TRBJ2-2; D gene unclear. V gave up 4 bases and J gave up 6 bases, with 15 bases separating them. The CDR3 is made up of 15 amino acids. The V gene's germline CDR1 is SGHAT and CDR2 FQNNGV. The CDR3 spells CASSSTALKAGELFF. The CDR3, as DNA: TGTGCCAGCAGCTCTACGGCACTAAAGGCCGGGGAGCTGTTTTTT. Complete variable domain (other parts from reference TRBV11-2 and TRBJ2-2): EAGVAQSPRYKIIEKRQSVAFWCNPISGHATLYWYQQILGQGPKLLIQFQNNGVVDDSQLPKDRFSAERLKGVDSTLKIQPAKLEDSAVYLCASSSTALKAGELFFGEGSRLTVL.

The V call is TRBV7-9, the J call TRBJ2-1; TRBD2 aligns across 8 bases. Germline V gives CDR1 SEHNR, CDR2 FQNEAQ (reference sequence). With V trimmed by 6 bases and J by 4 bases, 8 bases remained unmatched. This CDR3 region has 15 residues. CDR3 protein: CASSPSAGGYNEQFF. CDR3 nucleotides: TGTGCCAGCAGTCCCTCGGCGGGGGGATACAATGAGCAGTTCTTC.

The chain joins TRBV27 to TRBJ2-3, with 9 bases lining up with TRBD1. Germline CDR1 MNHEY, CDR2 SMNVEV (reference sequence). V shed 2 bases, J shed 5 bases, and the junction held 2 bases outside the gene matches. The CDR3 length is 14 residues. The CDR3 coding sequence is TGTGCCAGCAGTTTACGACAGGGGGTAGATACGCAGTATTTT. It encodes CASSLRQGVDTQYF.

This rearrangement joins TRBV7-2 to TRBJ2-2; TRBD1 might be the D (8 bases). Germline CDR1 SGHTA, CDR2 FQGNSA. V lost 4 bases and J lost 4, with 13 bases in between. This CDR3 is 15 amino acids long. CDR3 in amino acids: CASSWNRGGTGELFF. As DNA, the CDR3 is TGTGCCAGCAGCTGGAACAGGGGGGGCACCGGGGAGCTGTTTTTT.

The gene calls are TRBV30 and TRBJ1-5; D ambiguous. The CDR3 loop spans 15 amino acids. The V and J ends lost 0 bases and 0 bases respectively, with 9 bases between them. The germline V gene has CDR1 GTSNPN and CDR2 SVGIG (reference sequence). CDR3 nucleotides: TGTGCCTGGAGTGTATCTGGCCTTAGCAATCAGCCCCAGCATTTT. As protein: CAWSVSGLSNQPQHF.

This chain links TRBV10-3 with TRBJ1-2; D gene unclear. Trimming removed 6 bases at V and 4 bases at J, with 15 bases between. Germline values: CDR1 ENHRY, CDR2 SYGVKD. The CDR3 is 14 amino acids. This chain's CDR3 is CAIRVPTERYGYTF. The CDR3 nucleotides are TGTGCCATCAGGGTTCCTACGGAGCGCTATGGCTACACCTTC.

This chain joins TRBV5-1 and TRBJ2-1, with TRBD2 as a possible D gene (7 bases). Germline CDR1 is SGHRS and CDR2 is YFSETQ. The CDR3 covers 14 residues. Trimming stripped 0 bases from V and 8 bases from J, with 12 bases between. In DNA, the CDR3 is TGCGCCAGCAGCTTGGCGGGGGGCGTCTATGAGCAGTTCTTC. The encoded protein is CASSLAGGVYEQFF.

This sequence joins TRBV19 and TRBJ1-2; no clear D gene. The germline V and J ends were trimmed by 7 bases and 5 bases, with 20 bases remaining between them. Germline CDR1 is LNHDA and CDR2 is SQIVND (reference sequence). CDR3 length equals 15 residues. CDR3 sequence: CASIPSPQSVYGYTF. CDR3 coding DNA: TGTGCCAGTATCCCCAGCCCACAGTCGGTTTATGGCTACACCTTC.

The CDR3 nucleotides are TGCGCCAGCAGCCAAGATTTAATCGGACAGGGAAGTACCTACGAGCAGTACTTC. This encodes CASSQDLIGQGSTYEQYF. The rearrangement links TRBV4-3 to TRBJ2-7; 8 positions agree with TRBD1. The CDR3 extends over 18 amino acids. V was clipped by 0 bases and J by 2 bases; unmatched bases: 12. Germline CDR1 is LGHNA and CDR2 is YSLEER.

The gene calls are TRBV6-5 and TRBJ1-4, with 9 positions matching TRBD1. The CDR3 loop spans 14 amino acids. In germline, CDR1 is MNHEY, CDR2 SVGAGI. J gave up 8 bases and V 6 bases, and 7 bases lay outside the gene matches. CDR3 residues: CASSYGTGSEKLFF. DNA for the CDR3: TGTGCCAGCAGCTACGGGACAGGGAGCGAAAAACTGTTTTTT.